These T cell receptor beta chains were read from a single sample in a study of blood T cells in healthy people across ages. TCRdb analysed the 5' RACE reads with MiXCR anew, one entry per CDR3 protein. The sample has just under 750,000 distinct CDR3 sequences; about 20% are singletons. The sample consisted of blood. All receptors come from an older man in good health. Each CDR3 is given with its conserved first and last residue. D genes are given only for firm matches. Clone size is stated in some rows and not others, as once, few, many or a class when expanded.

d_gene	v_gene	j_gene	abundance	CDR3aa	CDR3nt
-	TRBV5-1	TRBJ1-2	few	CASSRPGQHNYGYTF	TGCGCCAGCAGCAGGCCGGGGCAGCACAACTATGGCTACACCTTC
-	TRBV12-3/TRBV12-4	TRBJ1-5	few	CASRRQADQPQHF	TGTGCCAGCAGACGACAGGCAGACCAGCCCCAGCATTTT
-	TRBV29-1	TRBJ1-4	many	CSVGSEGQGEKLFF	TGCAGCGTTGGTTCGGAAGGTCAGGGTGAAAAACTGTTTTTT
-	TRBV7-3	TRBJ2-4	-	CASRLRGARDIAKNIQYF	TGTGCCAGCAGACTAAGGGGGGCGCGGGATATAGCCAAAAACATTCAGTACTTC
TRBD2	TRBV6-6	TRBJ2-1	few	CASRMTSGGYNEQFF	TGTGCCAGCAGAATGACTAGCGGGGGCTACAATGAGCAGTTCTTC
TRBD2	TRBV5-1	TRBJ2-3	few	CASSWGLATSTDTQYF	TGCGCCAGCAGCTGGGGACTAGCGACCTCCACAGATACGCAGTATTTT
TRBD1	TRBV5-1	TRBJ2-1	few	CASSWTPGQGTVEQFF	TGCGCCAGCAGCTGGACCCCGGGACAGGGAACAGTTGAGCAGTTCTTC
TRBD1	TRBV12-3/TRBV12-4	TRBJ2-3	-	CASAQGAATDTQYF	TGTGCCAGCGCCCAGGGGGCGGCCACAGATACGCAGTATTTT
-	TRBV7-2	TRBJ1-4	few	CASSLTVGSNEKLFF	TGTGCCAGCAGCTTAACGGTGGGCAGTAATGAAAAACTGTTTTTT
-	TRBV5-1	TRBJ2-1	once	CASSLGLRLVLAGQNNEQFF	TGCGCCAGCAGCTTGGGTCTGAGACTAGTTTTGGCTGGGCAAAACAATGAGCAGTTCTTC
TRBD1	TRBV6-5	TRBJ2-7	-	CASSRQGATYEQYF	TGTGCCAGCAGTAGACAGGGCGCTACCTACGAGCAGTACTTC
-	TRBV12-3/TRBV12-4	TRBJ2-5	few	CASSFLNPQTQYF	TGTGCCAGCAGTTTCCTGAACCCCCAGACCCAGTACTTC
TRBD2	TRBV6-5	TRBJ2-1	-	CASSYASGANEQFF	TGTGCCAGCAGTTACGCCAGCGGGGCCAATGAGCAGTTCTTC
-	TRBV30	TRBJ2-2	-	CAWSTGAGNTGELFF	TGTGCCTGGAGTACAGGCGCCGGGAACACCGGGGAGCTGTTTTTT
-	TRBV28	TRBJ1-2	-	CASAQGSYGYTF	TGTGCCAGCGCACAGGGCTCCTATGGCTACACCTTC
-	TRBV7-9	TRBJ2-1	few	CASSRTGQWGNEQFF	TGTGCCAGCAGCCGCACTGGACAGTGGGGGAATGAGCAGTTCTTC
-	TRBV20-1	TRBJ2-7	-	CSARVQVAYEQYF	TGCAGTGCTAGAGTCCAAGTGGCCTACGAGCAGTACTTC
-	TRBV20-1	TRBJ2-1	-	CSAATTYNEQFF	TGCAGTGCGGCTACCACTTACAATGAGCAGTTCTTC
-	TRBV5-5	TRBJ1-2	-	CASSLEASLNRGYTF	TGTGCCAGCAGCTTGGAGGCAAGTCTGAACCGTGGCTACACCTTC
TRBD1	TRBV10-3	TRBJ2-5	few	CAISASGQGTGQETQYF	TGTGCCATCAGTGCTTCGGGACAGGGGACTGGCCAAGAGACCCAGTACTTC
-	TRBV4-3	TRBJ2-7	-	CASSDRAWAGSTYGQYF	TGCGCCAGCTCGGACCGCGCCTGGGCGGGGAGTACCTACGGGCAGTACTTC
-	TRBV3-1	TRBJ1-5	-	CASSHSSQPQHF	TGTGCCAGCAGCCACTCCTCCCAGCCCCAGCATTTT
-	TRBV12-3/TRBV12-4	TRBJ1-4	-	CASSFGGGDNEKLFF	TGTGCCAGCAGTTTTGGGGGAGGGGATAATGAAAAACTGTTTTTT
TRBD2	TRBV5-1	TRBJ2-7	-	CASSLGLGYYEQYF	TGCGCCAGCAGCCTGGGACTAGGGTACTACGAGCAGTACTTC
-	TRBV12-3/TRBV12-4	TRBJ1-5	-	CASRHSGANQPQHF	TGTGCCAGCAGGCACAGTGGGGCCAATCAGCCCCAGCATTTT
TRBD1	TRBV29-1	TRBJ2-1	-	CSADRAGGNEQFF	TGCAGCGCTGACAGGGCAGGAGGTAATGAGCAGTTCTTC
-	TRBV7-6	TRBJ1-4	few	CASSSRPGATNEKLFF	TGTGCCAGCAGCTCTCGACCCGGGGCAACTAATGAAAAACTGTTTTTT
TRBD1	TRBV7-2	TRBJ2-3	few	CASSVTGGADTQYF	TGTGCCAGCAGCGTCACAGGGGGCGCAGATACGCAGTATTTT
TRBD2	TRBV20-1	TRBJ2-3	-	CSAFGLAGVLGTDTQYF	TGCAGTGCCTTCGGACTAGCGGGAGTATTGGGCACAGATACGCAGTATTTT
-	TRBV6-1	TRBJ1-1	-	CASSEYGTPQNEAFF	TGTGCCAGCAGTGAATACGGGACCCCGCAAAATGAAGCTTTCTTT
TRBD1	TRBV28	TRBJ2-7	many	CASSSRTGRYEQYF	TGTGCCAGCAGTTCGCGGACAGGGAGGTACGAGCAGTACTTC
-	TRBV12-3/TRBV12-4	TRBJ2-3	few	CASESLYSTDTQYF	TGTGCCAGCGAGTCCCTATATAGCACAGATACGCAGTATTTT
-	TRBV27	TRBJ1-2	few	CVSSSGHLEGYTF	TGTGTCAGCAGTTCGGGACACTTGGAGGGCTACACCTTC
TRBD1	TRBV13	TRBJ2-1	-	CASSGPGQGGRNEQFF	TGTGCCAGCAGCGGCCCCGGACAGGGGGGACGGAATGAGCAGTTCTTC
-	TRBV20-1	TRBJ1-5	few	CSARDRNQPQHF	TGCAGTGCTAGAGATCGCAATCAGCCCCAGCATTTT
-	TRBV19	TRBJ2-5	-	CASSYASKQETQYF	TGTGCCAGTAGTTATGCGTCTAAGCAAGAGACCCAGTACTTC
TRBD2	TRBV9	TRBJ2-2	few	CASSVRREDTGELFF	TGTGCCAGCAGCGTTCGGCGGGAGGACACCGGGGAGCTGTTTTTT
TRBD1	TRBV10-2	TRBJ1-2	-	CASSETRQGANYGYTF	TGCGCCAGCAGTGAGACGCGACAGGGGGCTAACTATGGCTACACCTTC
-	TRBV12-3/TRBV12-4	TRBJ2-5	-	CASSLAWGQDTQYF	TGTGCCAGCAGTTTAGCTTGGGGGCAAGATACCCAGTACTTC
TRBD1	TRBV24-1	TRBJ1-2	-	CATSDPGQNNLGYTF	TGTGCCACCAGTGACCCGGGACAGAATAACTTGGGCTACACCTTC
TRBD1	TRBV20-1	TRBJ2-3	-	CSANIQGAGDTQYF	TGCAGTGCCAATATACAGGGGGCGGGAGATACGCAGTATTTT
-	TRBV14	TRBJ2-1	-	CASSPGGRPILNEQFF	TGCGCCAGCAGCCCGGGTGGGAGGCCCATCCTCAATGAGCAGTTCTTC
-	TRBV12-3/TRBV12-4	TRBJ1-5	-	CASSADPQPQHF	TGTGCCAGCAGTGCTGACCCTCAGCCCCAGCATTTT
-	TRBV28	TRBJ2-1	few	CASIAGHNEQFF	TGTGCCAGCATTGCCGGGCACAATGAGCAGTTCTTC
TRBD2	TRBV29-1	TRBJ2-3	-	CSVHGGADTQYF	TGCAGCGTCCACGGGGGGGCGGATACGCAGTATTTT
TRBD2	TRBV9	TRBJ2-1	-	CASSAGLGGTSSLVEQFF	TGTGCCAGCAGCGCGGGTCTCGGGGGGACTTCCTCCCTCGTGGAGCAGTTCTTC
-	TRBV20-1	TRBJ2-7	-	CSAISLTSNYEQYF	TGCAGTGCTATCAGTCTCACCTCTAACTACGAGCAGTACTTC
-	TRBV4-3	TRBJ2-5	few	CASSQDISGETQYF	TGCGCCAGCAGCCAAGATATTAGCGGAGAGACCCAGTACTTC
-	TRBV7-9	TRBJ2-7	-	CASSLSGYYEQYF	TGTGCCAGCAGCTTATCGGGTTACTACGAGCAGTACTTC
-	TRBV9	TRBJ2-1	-	CASGTTRSGEQFF	TGTGCCAGCGGGACAACCCGTTCGGGTGAGCAGTTCTTC
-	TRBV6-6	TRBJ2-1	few	CASSNDVGGRAYNEQFF	TGTGCCAGCAGTAACGATGTCGGGGGCCGCGCTTACAATGAGCAGTTCTTC
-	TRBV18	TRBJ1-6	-	CASSPRGKANSPLHF	TGTGCCAGCTCCCCTCGGGGGAAAGCAAACTCACCCCTCCACTTT
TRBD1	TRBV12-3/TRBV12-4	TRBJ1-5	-	CASSPRQGQDQPQHF	TGTGCCAGCAGCCCCAGACAGGGTCAGGATCAGCCCCAGCATTTT
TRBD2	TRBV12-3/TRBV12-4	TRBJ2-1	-	CASSFQAGGASGNEQFF	TGTGCCAGCAGTTTCCAAGCCGGGGGGGCTAGCGGAAATGAGCAGTTCTTC
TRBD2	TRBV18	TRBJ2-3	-	CASSPSGLAGNTDTQYF	TGTGCCAGCTCACCCTCGGGACTAGCGGGGAACACAGATACGCAGTATTTT
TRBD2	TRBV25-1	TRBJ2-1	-	CASSARPAGGFEQFF	TGTGCCAGCAGTGCCCGCCCGGCGGGGGGTTTTGAGCAGTTCTTC
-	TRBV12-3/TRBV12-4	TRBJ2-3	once	CASSSLVGGYTQYF	TGTGCCAGCAGCAGCCTAGTGGGAGGATATACGCAGTATTTT
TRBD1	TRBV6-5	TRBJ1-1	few	CASRDRGSTEAFF	TGTGCCAGCAGAGACAGGGGGTCCACTGAAGCTTTCTTT
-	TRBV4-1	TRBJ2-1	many	CASSQSYNEQFF	TGCGCCAGCAGCCAGTCCTACAATGAGCAGTTCTTC